This entry describes one T cell receptor beta chain. What it binds is unknown. TCRdb reanalysed the 5' RACE reads using MiXCR and keeps one entry per CDR3 protein. The sample records 230,000 or so distinct CDR3 sequences, roughly 8% being singletons. The data were obtained in a study of identical twins. Study-wide findings and caveats: Recombination models fit unrelated individuals' TCR alpha sharing but underestimated twins'. Beta out-of-frame sequences showed weaker excess twin sharing. Donors were not followed over many years; analysis was cross-sectional. Reduced insertions were recorded for abundant cord blood beta clonotypes, with no such pattern in memory repertoires.

In addition, the sample was reused for a study of yellow fever vaccine responses in identical twins.

The receptor was isolated from a woman under 30 in good health. What was sequenced was CD8+ T cells sorted from blood.

The DNA for the CDR3 is TGTGCCAGCAGCTCCACAGGGGTTAGCACAGATACGCAGTATTTT. As protein: CASSSTGVSTDTQYF. The V call is TRBV7-3, the J call TRBJ2-3; 7 nucleotides line up with TRBD1. V shed 4 bases, J shed 0 bases, and the junction held 4 bases outside the gene matches. Germline-derived CDR1 and CDR2 are SGHTA and FQGTGA. This CDR3 region has 15 residues.